These 6 T cell receptor beta chains came from one sample sequenced in a study of T cells after posttransplantation cyclophosphamide. Sampled 1 year posttransplant, controls received myeloablative marrow transplants, methotrexate and a calcineurin inhibitor. Assay: immunoSEQ multiplex PCR; the TCRdb copy retains only in-frame clones and omits some. Found here are around 17,000 clones, 70% to 90% of them singletons; the top ten hold 2.8%. The sample consisted of PBMCs, taken around 64 weeks after allogeneic stem cell transplant with calcineurin inhibitor and methotrexate. The receptors originated from a male patient aged 25 to 39 who received an allogeneic stem cell transplant from an unrelated donor, was CMV-positive, and had acute and chronic GVHD. Some T cells may arise from the graft donor.

This clone has only a few counts. The chain uses TRBV29-1 and TRBJ1-1, with D tentatively TRBD1 (5 bases). The CDR3 covers 11 residues. V was cut by 7 bases and J by 5 bases, with 11 bases left in between. Germline assignment: CDR1 SQVTM and CDR2 ANQGSEA. CDR3 amino acids: CSDRGITEAFF. The DNA for the CDR3 is TGCAGCGATCGGGGGATAACTGAAGCTTTCTTT.

The genes are TRBV7-6 and TRBJ2-1; weak D call: TRBD2 (7 bases). CDR3 length: 16 residues. Germline V CDR1 and CDR2: SGHVS, FNYEAQ. V gave up 5 bases and J gave up 7 bases, with 21 bases separating them. Here the CDR3 reads CASSPTGEGGTNEQFF. CDR3 nucleotides: TGTGCCAGCAGCCCCACCGGAGAGGGGGGGACGAATGAGCAGTTCTTC.

V gene TRBV7-7 combines with J gene TRBJ2-2; TRBD1 agrees at 7 bases. V lost 5 bases, J lost 1 base, and 1 base stayed unmatched. CDR1 is SSHAT and CDR2 is FNYEAQ in the germline V gene (reference sequence). CDR3 length: 14 residues. The CDR3 here is CASSGDRNTGELFF. In DNA, the CDR3 is TGTGCCAGCAGCGGGGACAGGAACACCGGGGAGCTGTTTTTT.

This clone was detected only once. This chain uses TRBV5-6 with TRBJ2-7; TRBD2 agrees at 7 bases. CDR1 and CDR2 from the germline V gene are SGHDT and YYEEEE. V gave up 3 bases and J gave up 4 bases; unmatched junction bases: 1. The CDR3 extends over 12 amino acids. Written as DNA, the CDR3 is TGTGCCAGCAGCTGGGGGGGGTACGAGCAGTACTTC. Its translation is CASSWGGYEQYF.

The chain carries TRBV30 and TRBJ1-2; the D is unclear. Germline CDR1 GTSNPN, CDR2 SVGIG (reference sequence). V lost 1 base and J 4 bases, leaving 13 bases between the germline ends. This CDR3 comprises 14 residues. The CDR3 region is CAWSDIAAAYGYTF. The CDR3 DNA follows: TGTGCCTGGAGTGACATTGCGGCAGCCTATGGCTACACCTTC. Full variable domain (missing parts from reference TRBV30 and TRBJ1-2): SQTIHQWPATLVQPVGSPLSLECTVEGTSNPNLYWYRQAAGRGLQLLFYSVGIGQISSEVPQNLSASRPQDRQFILSSKKLLLSDSGFYLCAWSDIAAAYGYTFGSGTRLTVV.

CDR3 nucleotide sequence: TGTGCCAGCAGTTTAGGGGCAGAACCTATAAACAATGAGCAGTTCTTC. It encodes CASSLGAEPINNEQFF. The rearrangement links TRBV28 to TRBJ2-1; tentatively, D is TRBD1 (5 bases). The ends were cut back, 2 bases at V and 5 bases at J, with 16 bases in the middle. This CDR3 comprises 16 residues. Germline V lookup: CDR1 MDHEN, CDR2 SYDVKM.